These T cell receptor beta chains were read from a single sample in a study of T-cell memory formation after mild COVID-19. TCRdb re-called the 5' RACE reads with MiXCR, one entry per CDR3 protein. The repertoire holds around 370,000 distinct CDR3 sequences, with under 25% as singletons. The source material was PBMCs or a T cell subset sorted from them (not recorded which). These receptor sequences come from an adult woman who had mild COVID-19 (a few samples of this study predate the infection). Cell type and time point are not known. Each CDR3 is given with its conserved first and last residue. Fields, in order: D gene, V gene, J gene, clone size, CDR3 protein, CDR3 DNA. D genes are given only for firm matches. Part of the rows lack a size; the others show once, few, many or a class for expanded clones.

d_call: TRBD1; v_call: TRBV18; j_call: TRBJ1-1; clone_size: .; cdr3_aa: CASSPSTGDEAFF; cdr3_nt: TGTGCCAGCTCACCATCTACAGGGGATGAAGCTTTCTTT
d_call: .; v_call: TRBV20-1; j_call: TRBJ1-2; clone_size: many; cdr3_aa: CSSNSGGTYGYTF; cdr3_nt: TGCAGTTCCAATTCTGGGGGGACCTATGGCTACACCTTC
d_call: .; v_call: TRBV12-3/TRBV12-4; j_call: TRBJ1-2; clone_size: .; cdr3_aa: CASSLTAGGYYGYTF; cdr3_nt: TGTGCCAGCAGTTTAACCGCAGGAGGGTACTATGGCTACACCTTC
d_call: .; v_call: TRBV4-1; j_call: TRBJ2-2; clone_size: .; cdr3_aa: CASRDTAGTGELFF; cdr3_nt: TGCGCCAGCAGAGATACGGCGGGCACCGGGGAGCTGTTTTTT
d_call: .; v_call: TRBV12-3/TRBV12-4; j_call: TRBJ1-2; clone_size: few; cdr3_aa: CASSLGSGNGYTF; cdr3_nt: TGTGCCAGCAGTTTAGGTTCGGGGAATGGCTACACCTTC
d_call: .; v_call: TRBV12-3/TRBV12-4; j_call: TRBJ1-1; clone_size: .; cdr3_aa: CASSLAGGATEAFF; cdr3_nt: TGTGCCAGCAGTTTAGCGGGGGGGGCGACTGAAGCTTTCTTT
d_call: TRBD1; v_call: TRBV30; j_call: TRBJ2-5; clone_size: few; cdr3_aa: CAWSAPPDRAGETQYF; cdr3_nt: TGTGCCTGGAGTGCACCACCTGACAGGGCCGGGGAGACCCAGTACTTC
d_call: TRBD1; v_call: TRBV20-1; j_call: TRBJ2-1; clone_size: few; cdr3_aa: CSASGTGGKGDEQFF; cdr3_nt: TGCAGTGCTTCCGGCACAGGGGGCAAAGGCGATGAGCAGTTCTTC
d_call: .; v_call: TRBV6-6; j_call: TRBJ2-7; clone_size: .; cdr3_aa: CASSYSRDTPYEQYF; cdr3_nt: TGTGCCAGCAGTTACTCGCGGGACACCCCCTACGAGCAGTACTTC
d_call: TRBD1; v_call: TRBV12-3/TRBV12-4; j_call: TRBJ1-2; clone_size: .; cdr3_aa: CASRPGQGSGYGYTF; cdr3_nt: TGTGCCAGCAGGCCAGGACAGGGAAGTGGGTATGGCTACACCTTC
d_call: .; v_call: TRBV5-6; j_call: TRBJ2-4; clone_size: many; cdr3_aa: CASTRDFGENIQYF; cdr3_nt: TGTGCCAGCACCCGGGACTTTGGGGAAAACATTCAGTACTTC
d_call: .; v_call: TRBV21-1; j_call: TRBJ1-3; clone_size: .; cdr3_aa: CASSKGGTFSGNTIYF; cdr3_nt: TGTGCCAGCAGCAAAGGGGGGACTTTCTCTGGAAACACCATATATTTT
d_call: TRBD1; v_call: TRBV7-9; j_call: TRBJ1-2; clone_size: .; cdr3_aa: CASSSSTGVGYTF; cdr3_nt: TGTGCCAGCAGCTCGTCGACAGGGGTGGGCTACACCTTC
d_call: .; v_call: TRBV5-1; j_call: TRBJ2-1; clone_size: many; cdr3_aa: CASSSGWEDNEQFF; cdr3_nt: TGCGCCAGCAGCTCTGGATGGGAGGACAATGAGCAGTTCTTC
d_call: TRBD1; v_call: TRBV29-1; j_call: TRBJ1-1; clone_size: .; cdr3_aa: CSVWVTGSNTEAFF; cdr3_nt: TGCAGCGTGTGGGTGACAGGGTCAAACACTGAAGCTTTCTTT
d_call: .; v_call: TRBV4-1; j_call: TRBJ2-7; clone_size: few; cdr3_aa: CASSSRNDEQYF; cdr3_nt: TGCGCCAGCAGCTCGCGGAACGACGAGCAGTACTTC
d_call: .; v_call: TRBV19; j_call: TRBJ2-6; clone_size: many; cdr3_aa: CASRKDHSGANVLTF; cdr3_nt: TGTGCCAGTAGGAAAGACCACTCTGGGGCCAACGTCCTGACTTTC
d_call: TRBD1; v_call: TRBV5-1; j_call: TRBJ2-5; clone_size: .; cdr3_aa: CASSLETGTGQETQYF; cdr3_nt: TGCGCCAGCAGCTTGGAGACCGGGACAGGGCAAGAGACCCAGTACTTC
d_call: .; v_call: TRBV20-1; j_call: TRBJ2-7; clone_size: few; cdr3_aa: CSAREPRGYEQYF; cdr3_nt: TGCAGTGCTAGGGAGCCCCGGGGGTACGAGCAGTACTTC
d_call: .; v_call: TRBV3-1; j_call: TRBJ2-7; clone_size: .; cdr3_aa: CASSPRGFYEQYF; cdr3_nt: TGTGCCAGCAGCCCCCGGGGGTTCTACGAGCAGTACTTC
d_call: .; v_call: TRBV7-2; j_call: TRBJ1-2; clone_size: .; cdr3_aa: CASSYDRSRGYTF; cdr3_nt: TGTGCCAGCAGCTACGACAGGTCGCGGGGCTACACCTTC
d_call: TRBD2; v_call: TRBV6-5; j_call: TRBJ2-7; clone_size: few; cdr3_aa: CASSYSRSRERDPYEQYF; cdr3_nt: TGTGCCAGCAGTTACTCGAGAAGTCGGGAGCGGGATCCCTACGAGCAGTACTTC
d_call: TRBD2; v_call: TRBV11-2; j_call: TRBJ2-5; clone_size: .; cdr3_aa: CASSPRTSGGAETQYF; cdr3_nt: TGTGCCAGCAGCCCAAGGACTAGCGGGGGGGCGGAGACCCAGTACTTC
d_call: TRBD2; v_call: TRBV18; j_call: TRBJ2-1; clone_size: .; cdr3_aa: CASSPLPSTSGRAGEQFF; cdr3_nt: TGTGCCAGCTCACCACTCCCCTCGACTAGCGGGAGGGCAGGTGAGCAGTTCTTC